These 18 T cell receptor beta chains came from one sample sequenced in a study of PD-1 blockade in mismatch repair-deficient tumors (dated by TCRdb to 2015 to 2018). Library preparation was by the immunoSEQ multiplex PCR assay. As stored in TCRdb, this immuneACCESS dataset retains in-frame rearrangements with V and J assigned. A fraction of the clones does not appear; measured against another copy, unresolved V genes explain less than half of the discrepancy, and the remainder lacks a known reason. The sample table holds about 110,000 clones, of which roughly 80% were seen once. 4.7% of the sample comes from the top ten. The sequenced sample was peripheral blood, obtained approximately 14 months after starting pembrolizumab. All receptors derive from an adult with mismatch repair-deficient cancer.

This clone has just one count. The V and J genes are TRBV30 and TRBJ2-7; D is perhaps TRBD2 (5 bases). The CDR3 totals 13 residues. The germline gives CDR1 GTSNPN, CDR2 SVGIG (reference sequence). The ends were cut back, 0 bases at V and 4 bases at J, with 10 bases in the middle. The CDR3 DNA is TGTGCCTGGAGTGTCGGCGGGTTTTACGAGCAGTACTTC. Its translation: CAWSVGGFYEQYF. The whole variable domain, filled in from reference TRBV30 and TRBJ2-7, reads SQTIHQWPATLVQPVGSPLSLECTVEGTSNPNLYWYRQAAGRGLQLLFYSVGIGQISSEVPQNLSASRPQDRQFILSSKKLLLSDSGFYLCAWSVGGFYEQYFGPGTRLTVT.

The rearrangement links TRBV2 to TRBJ2-1; 7 bases map to TRBD1. The J segment lost 7 bases and the V segment lost 7 bases, leaving 13 bases of the junction unmatched. The V gene's germline CDR1 is SNHLY and CDR2 FYNNEI. The CDR3 is made up of 15 amino acids. The CDR3 region is CASNLGEGAKNEQFF. CDR3 nucleotides: TGTGCCAGCAACCTCGGTGAGGGGGCGAAAAATGAGCAGTTCTTC.

The chain employs TRBV6-5 and TRBJ1-2; D gene uncertain. The CDR3 runs to 12 residues. Trimming removed 0 bases from V and 6 bases from J, with 5 bases in between. Germline V lookup: CDR1 MNHEY, CDR2 SVGAGI. CDR3 sequence reads: CASSYSGHGYTF. The CDR3 DNA reads as TGTGCCAGCAGTTACTCTGGGCATGGCTACACCTTC.

This clone has only a few counts. The chain links TRBV6-5 to TRBJ1-5, with TRBD1 identical over 8 bases. The CDR3 length is 15 residues. V shed 4 bases and J 3 bases; nucleotides not matched to a gene: 5. Germline-derived CDR1 and CDR2 are MNHEY and SVGAGI. CDR3 DNA sequence: TGTGCCAGCAGTTCGCGACAGGGGAACAATCAGCCCCAGCATTTT. This codes for CASSSRQGNNQPQHF.

This chain joins TRBV19 and TRBJ2-1; D remains ambiguous. The CDR3 length is 14 residues. Germline CDR1 is LNHDA and CDR2 is SQIVND (reference sequence). Trimming shortened V by 5 bases and J by 6 bases, and 14 bases separated the two germline ends. The CDR3 loop reads CASSSGLLGNEQFF. As DNA, the CDR3 is TGTGCCAGTAGTTCTGGCCTGCTAGGCAATGAGCAGTTCTTC.

V is TRBV7-2 and J is TRBJ1-2; a possible D gene is TRBD1 (5 bases). The V gene's germline CDR1 is SGHTA and CDR2 FQGNSA. The V end was cut by 5 bases, the J end by 4 bases, with 20 bases between. The CDR3 spans 16 residues. The CDR3, as DNA: TGTGCCAGCAGCCCCCCCAACCCGGGAGGGACCTATGGCTACACCTTC. Translation: CASSPPNPGGTYGYTF.

This chain uses TRBV2 with TRBJ2-5; 7 nucleotides align to TRBD2. The CDR3 runs to 14 residues. The germline gives CDR1 SNHLY, CDR2 FYNNEI. V lost 7 bases to trimming and J lost 5 bases; unmatched junction nucleotides: 10. For the CDR3, the DNA is TGTGCCAGCATTGGGCTAGCGGCCCGGGAGACCCAGTACTTC. It yields the protein CASIGLAARETQYF.

The chain recombines TRBV14 with TRBJ2-1; tentative D call: TRBD2 (6 bases). Germline V gives CDR1 SGHDN, CDR2 FVKESK. The CDR3 loop spans 16 amino acids. Trimming removed 1 base from V and 8 bases from J, with 18 bases in between. DNA for the CDR3: TGTGCCAGCAGCCAAGTGGGGGTAGCAGGAGGGCATGAGCAGTTCTTC. Translating gives CASSQVGVAGGHEQFF. Filled out from reference TRBV14 and TRBJ2-1, the complete variable domain reads EAGVTQFPSHSVIEKGQTVTLRCDPISGHDNLYWYRRVMGKEIKFLLHFVKESKQDESGMPNNRFLAERTGGTYSTLKVQPAELEDSGVYFCASSQVGVAGGHEQFFGPGTRLTVL.

This rearrangement joins TRBV5-6 to TRBJ2-5; TRBD2 agrees at 15 bases. CDR3 length: 15 amino acids. The V and J ends lost 5 bases and 5 bases, in that order; junction bases with no gene match: 4. In germline, CDR1 is SGHDT, CDR2 YYEEEE. CDR3 protein: CASRTGLAGGETQYF. CDR3 in DNA: TGTGCCAGCAGAACGGGACTAGCGGGAGGCGAGACCCAGTACTTC.

V usage is TRBV6-5 and J usage is TRBJ1-1; 8 bases line up with TRBD1. Per the germline V gene, CDR1 is MNHEY and CDR2 is SVGAGI. After removal of 5 bases from V and 1 base from J, the junction contained 6 bases not matched to a gene. The CDR3 contains 15 residues. CDR3: CASSPQGEGNTEAFF. In DNA form, the CDR3 reads TGTGCCAGCAGTCCACAGGGGGAGGGGAACACTGAAGCTTTCTTT.

This clone occurred a few times. This rearrangement joins TRBV29-1 to TRBJ2-3; D is uncertain. This CDR3 region has 13 residues. Germline CDR1 reads SQVTM; CDR2 reads ANQGSEA. The V end was cut by 5 bases, the J end by 6 bases, with 15 bases between. Here the CDR3 reads CSVNVEPGDTQYF. CDR3 DNA: TGCAGCGTTAATGTTGAACCTGGCGATACGCAGTATTTT.

This chain joins TRBV28 and TRBJ2-6; unclear D gene. CDR3 size: 15 residues. CDR1 MDHEN and CDR2 SYDVKM come from the germline V gene. V gave up 6 bases and J gave up 0 bases, with 9 bases separating them. Written as DNA, the CDR3 is TGTGCCAGCAGGTCTCAAGGCTCTGGGGCCAACGTCCTGACTTTC. It encodes CASRSQGSGANVLTF.

The V call is TRBV6-1, the J call TRBJ2-7; no firm D call. Germline values: CDR1 MNHNS, CDR2 SASEGT. The CDR3 runs 15 residues. The V end lost 2 bases, the J end lost 3 bases, and 14 bases lay between the germline ends. CDR3 bases: TGTGCCAGCAGTGAAAGCGAAGGGTCGTACTACGAGCAGTACTTC. It encodes CASSESEGSYYEQYF.

This clone was detected only a few times. The chain uses TRBV29-1 and TRBJ2-7; 9 nucleotides match TRBD2. V trimming: 1 base; J trimming: 2 bases; junction bases outside the gene matches: 3. Germline values: CDR1 SQVTM, CDR2 ANQGSEA. CDR3 length: 14 amino acids. CDR3 in amino acids: CSVEGAGGTYEQYF. The CDR3 coding sequence is TGCAGCGTTGAAGGAGCGGGAGGTACCTACGAGCAGTACTTC.

V usage is TRBV5-4 and J usage is TRBJ2-1; D tentatively fits TRBD1 or TRBD2 (5 bases each). Germline lookup yields CDR1 SGHNT and CDR2 YYREEE (reference sequence). Trimming cost V 3 bases and J 5 bases, with 9 bases left between them. The CDR3 covers 13 residues. CDR3 sequence reads: CASSSGTNNEQFF. CDR3 sequence (DNA): TGTGCCAGCAGCTCGGGGACCAACAATGAGCAGTTCTTC.

This sequence joins TRBV19 and TRBJ1-1; maybe TRBD1 (5 bases). The CDR3 length is 15 residues. Deletions cut 6 bases from V and 6 bases from J, with 20 bases between. Per germline, CDR1 LNHDA and CDR2 SQIVND (reference sequence). CDR3 sequence (DNA): TGTGCCAGTAGCCTCTCCAGGGTTCGAGCCCCTGAAGCTTTCTTT. Protein product: CASSLSRVRAPEAFF.

V gene TRBV27 combines with J gene TRBJ2-5, with TRBD1 matching over 9 bases. Per germline, CDR1 MNHEY and CDR2 SMNVEV (reference sequence). V lost 1 base to trimming and J lost 4 bases; unmatched junction nucleotides: 4. CDR3 length: 15 residues. The CDR3 spells CASSLYGQGRETQYF. For the CDR3, the DNA is TGTGCCAGCAGTTTATACGGACAGGGGAGAGAGACCCAGTACTTC.

The chain carries TRBV18 and TRBJ2-5; 7 bases align to TRBD1. The CDR3 consists of 15 residues. The germline CDR1 and CDR2 sequences are KGHSH and LQKENI. V trimming: 2 bases; J trimming: 4 bases; junction bases outside the gene matches: 7. CDR3 bases: TGTGCCAGCTCACCAGAGACAGGGTTTGCAGAGACCCAGTACTTC. This sequence encodes CASSPETGFAETQYF.